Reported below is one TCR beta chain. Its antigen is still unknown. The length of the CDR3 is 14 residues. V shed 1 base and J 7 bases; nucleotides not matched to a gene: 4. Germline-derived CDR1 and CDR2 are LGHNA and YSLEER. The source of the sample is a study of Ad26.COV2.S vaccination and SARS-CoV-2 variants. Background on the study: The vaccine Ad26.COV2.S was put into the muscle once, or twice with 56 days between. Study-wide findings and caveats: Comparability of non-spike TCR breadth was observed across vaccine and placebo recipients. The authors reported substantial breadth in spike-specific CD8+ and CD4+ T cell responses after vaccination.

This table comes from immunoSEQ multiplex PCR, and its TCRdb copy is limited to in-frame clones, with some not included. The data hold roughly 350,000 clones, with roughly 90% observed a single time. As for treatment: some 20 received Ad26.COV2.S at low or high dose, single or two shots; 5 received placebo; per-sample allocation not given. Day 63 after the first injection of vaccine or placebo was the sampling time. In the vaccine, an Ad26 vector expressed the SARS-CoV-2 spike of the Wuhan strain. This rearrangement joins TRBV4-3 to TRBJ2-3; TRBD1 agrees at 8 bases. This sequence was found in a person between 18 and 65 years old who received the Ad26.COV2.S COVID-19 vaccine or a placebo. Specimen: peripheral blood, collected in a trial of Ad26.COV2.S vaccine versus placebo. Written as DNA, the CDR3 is TGCGCCAGCAGCCAAGGCAGGGGGCAGAATACGCAGTATTTT. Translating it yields CASSQGRGQNTQYF.